This T cell receptor (beta chain) was observed in a study of PD-1 blockade in classical Hodgkin lymphoma (dated by TCRdb to about 2020). About the study as a whole: Nivolumab dosing was 3 mg/kg intravenously every 2 weeks, continuing until either disease progression or unacceptable toxicity. To define a peripheral blood immune signature of response to PD-1 blockade in classical Hodgkin lymphoma, the study combined TCR beta sequencing with CyTOF.

Taken with the paper, the label for time point translates to: cycle 1 day 1 (C1D1), immediately before nivolumab initiation. Every trial patient had relapsed following autologous stem cell transplantation, and prior brentuximab vedotin exposure was what differed among cohorts A, B and C. The trial cohort included 55 to 60 patients with relapsed/refractory classical Hodgkin lymphoma, and each patient had a best overall response of complete response, partial response or progressive disease. In the multi-cohort phase II CheckMate 205 trial, trial patients received single-agent nivolumab. Best overall response was determined by an independent review committee according to the 2007 International Working Group response criteria. Trial PBMCs were collected just before the start of nivolumab (C1D1) and during therapy at cycle 2 day 1 and cycle 4 day 1. After peripheral blood was drawn into 8 mL Vacutainer Cell Preparation Tubes, PBMCs were isolated by centrifugation and then cryopreserved.

Genomic DNA was isolated using the Qiagen DNeasy kit from unsorted PBMCs as well as from negatively selected CD4+ and CD8+ fractions. TCR beta CDR3 regions were amplified by immunoSEQ multiplex PCR using primers annealing to V and J segments. A synthetic immune receptor repertoire was used to minimize amplification bias, and any residual bias was removed computationally once sequencing was done. Under the source paper's analysis protocol: Repertoire diversity was quantified as the Shannon entropy index using custom Python scripts. Unsorted, CD4+ and CD8+ repertoires were examined separately, except in combined analyses, for which CD4+ and CD8+ sequences were merged in silico. A clone was considered expanded if an increase in frequency of at least 2-fold after treatment relative to C1D1 was found, and a pseudocount of 0.5 was applied to clones undetected at baseline. Clones with 0 or 1 copy at C1D1 were defined as singleton clones, while clones with 2 or more copies were defined as non-singleton clones. Clones expanded in unsorted samples were assigned a CD4+, CD8+ or unknown annotation through matching of protein sequences in sorted samples from the same patient. Wilcoxon tests were applied to paired samples to test diversity changes from C1D1 to C4D1. TCRdb re-hosts the immuneACCESS table, in-frame sequences only. Its copies lack some clones; in the studies checked, an unresolved V gene accounts for under half of them, and the cause for the rest is not known. V, J and clone size derive from that table, while D and trimming were established from the DNA sequence. The sample profile shows some 60,000 clones; around 89% of them were found once. Over 12% of the sample lies in the top ten.

Turning to this clone: There is no known antigen for this receptor. No qualities accompany the bases; no much larger clone lies one base away.

Paper-wide results and their limitations: By C4D1, a significant rise was seen in CD4+ TCR diversity but not in CD8+ TCR diversity (p=0.0027 vs p=0.16), and the rise was most apparent among complete responders (p=0.02). Patients starting nivolumab less than 1 year after ASCT had lower diversity and were excluded from later analyses to avoid confounding by immune reconstitution. Trial patients with a complete response had baseline diversity similar to that of newly diagnosed patients, while partial responders and progressors had significantly lower diversity. Only a single clinical trial cohort was studied, and what caused the repertoire differences, possibly disease activity or prior therapy, remained undefined. Baseline TCR diversity was reported to be lower in newly diagnosed patients than in healthy donors, and even lower in relapsed/refractory patients.

The sample was peripheral blood mononuclear cells (PBMCs), taken at baseline. This clonotype was sampled from a human donor with classical Hodgkin lymphoma.

The DNA reads TGTGCTACCTCTCCCCCGGGCCCGCTTATAAATGGCTACACCTTC. This gives the protein CATSPPGPLINGYTF. The rearrangement combines TRBV7-9 with TRBJ1-2; no D gene can be assigned with confidence. The CDR3 runs 15 amino acids, cysteine and phenylalanine included. Only the CDR3 DNA is retained, 45 bases long and in frame from the first base. Per the germline V gene (reference sequence), SEHNR is the CDR1 and FQNEAQ is the CDR2.